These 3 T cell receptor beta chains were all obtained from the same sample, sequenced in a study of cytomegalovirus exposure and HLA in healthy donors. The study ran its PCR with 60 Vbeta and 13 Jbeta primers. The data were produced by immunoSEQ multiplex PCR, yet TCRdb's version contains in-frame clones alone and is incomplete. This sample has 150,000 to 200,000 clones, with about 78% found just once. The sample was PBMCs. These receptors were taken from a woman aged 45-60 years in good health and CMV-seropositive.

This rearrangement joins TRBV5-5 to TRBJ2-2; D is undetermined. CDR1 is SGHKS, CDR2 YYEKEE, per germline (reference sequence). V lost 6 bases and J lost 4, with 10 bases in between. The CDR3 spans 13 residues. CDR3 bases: TGTGCCAGCACCGCTAAGCTCACCGGGGAGCTGTTTTTT. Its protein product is CASTAKLTGELFF.

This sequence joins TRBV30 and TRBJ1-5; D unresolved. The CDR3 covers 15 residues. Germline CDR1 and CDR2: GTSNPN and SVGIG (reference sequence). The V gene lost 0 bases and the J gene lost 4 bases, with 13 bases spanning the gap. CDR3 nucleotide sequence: TGTGCCTGGAGTGTATCGAAAGGGAGGAATCAGCCCCAGCATTTT. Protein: CAWSVSKGRNQPQHF. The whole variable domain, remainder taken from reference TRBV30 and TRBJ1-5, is SQTIHQWPATLVQPVGSPLSLECTVEGTSNPNLYWYRQAAGRGLQLLFYSVGIGQISSEVPQNLSASRPQDRQFILSSKKLLLSDSGFYLCAWSVSKGRNQPQHFGDGTRLSIL.

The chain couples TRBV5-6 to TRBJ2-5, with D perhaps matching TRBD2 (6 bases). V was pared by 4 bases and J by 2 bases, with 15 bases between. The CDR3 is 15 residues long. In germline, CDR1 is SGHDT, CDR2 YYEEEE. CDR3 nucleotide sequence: TGTGCCAGCAGCGCCTTGGCGGGGCCTCAAGAGACCCAGTACTTC. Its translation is CASSALAGPQETQYF.